These 7 T cell receptor beta chains were all obtained from the same sample, sequenced in a study of human T cells and chemical hapten exposure. The time point: patch test 1, 2 weeks after DPC sensitization. Treatment indicated: therapeutic diphenylcyclopropenone sensitization with weekly scalp DPC. A single record per CDR3 protein comes from TCRdb applying MiXCR to the RACE reads. This table has approximately 340,000 distinct CDR3 sequences, roughly 6.9% appearing once. The input for sequencing was whole blood, taken in connection with sensitization to the hapten diphenylcyclopropenone (DPC). These TCRs come from a woman in her late teens or twenties with alopecia areata. Some clones in this sample may be carry-over from other donors' samples.

This clonotype occurred many times. The chain uses TRBV9 and TRBJ1-1; tentative D call: TRBD1 (5 bases). The CDR3 has 13 amino acids. Trimming removed 0 bases at V and 7 bases at J, with 10 bases between. Per the germline V gene, CDR1 is SGDLS and CDR2 is YYNGEE. The CDR3 region has the DNA TGTGCCAGCAGCGTAGGAGGGGCCCTTGAAGCTTTCTTT. Residues: CASSVGGALEAFF.

This clonotype was picked up many times. The chain is built from TRBV5-1 and TRBJ2-3, with TRBD2 matching over 7 bases. CDR3 length: 15 amino acids. Per germline, CDR1 SGHRS and CDR2 YFSETQ. J gave up 0 bases and V 5 bases, and 6 bases lay outside the gene matches. The CDR3 region is CASRGLAASTDTQYF. CDR3 nucleotide sequence: TGCGCCAGCAGAGGGCTAGCGGCTAGCACAGATACGCAGTATTTT.

The chain carries TRBV29-1 and TRBJ1-2, with TRBD1 identical over 9 bases. The CDR3 is 13 residues long. With V trimmed by 0 bases and J by 7 bases, 3 bases remained unmatched. The germline gives CDR1 SQVTM, CDR2 ANQGSEA. This CDR3 reads CSVEERDRVGYTF. The CDR3 DNA reads as TGCAGCGTTGAAGAACGGGACAGGGTTGGCTACACCTTC.

This clonotype was seen ten or more times. The chain is built from TRBV29-1 and TRBJ2-4; D is undetermined. Germline CDR1 is SQVTM and CDR2 is ANQGSEA. The CDR3 consists of 11 residues. V was shortened by 5 bases and J by 9 bases, with 11 bases between the two germline ends. CDR3 DNA: TGCAGCGTTTTTGCTTCAGGCATTCAGTACTTC. Its protein product is CSVFASGIQYF.

V and J are TRBV7-2 and TRBJ2-5; D possibly corresponds to TRBD2 (6 bases). The CDR3 contains 13 residues. Trimming stripped 6 bases from V and 4 bases from J, with 12 bases between. From germline, CDR1 is SGHTA and CDR2 FQGNSA. CDR3 protein: CASSSGLIETQYF. DNA for the CDR3: TGTGCCAGCAGTTCGGGACTGATAGAGACCCAGTACTTC. Variable domain in full (rest from reference TRBV7-2 and TRBJ2-5): GAGVSQSPSNKVTEKGKDVELRCDPISGHTALYWYRQSLGQGLEFLIYFQGNSAPDKSGLPSDRFSAERTGGSVSTLTIQRTQQEDSAVYLCASSSGLIETQYFGPGTRLLVL.

V and J are TRBV7-8 and TRBJ1-6, with D hard to call. Per germline, CDR1 SGHVS and CDR2 FQNEAQ. There are 12 residues in the CDR3. The V and J ends lost 1 base and 12 bases respectively, with 7 bases between them. The CDR3 sequence is CASSLVAEPLHF. DNA for the CDR3: TGTGCCAGCAGCTTAGTGGCCGAACCCCTCCACTTT.

The rearrangement uses TRBV5-1 and TRBJ1-2, with 7 nucleotides matching TRBD1. Germline trimming cut 3 bases from V and 0 bases from J; bases unmatched to any gene: 2. The CDR3 runs to 14 residues. Germline CDR1 reads SGHRS; CDR2 reads YFSETQ. This CDR3 is CASSSTGTNYGYTF. The CDR3 DNA reads TGCGCCAGCAGCTCGACAGGGACTAACTATGGCTACACCTTC.